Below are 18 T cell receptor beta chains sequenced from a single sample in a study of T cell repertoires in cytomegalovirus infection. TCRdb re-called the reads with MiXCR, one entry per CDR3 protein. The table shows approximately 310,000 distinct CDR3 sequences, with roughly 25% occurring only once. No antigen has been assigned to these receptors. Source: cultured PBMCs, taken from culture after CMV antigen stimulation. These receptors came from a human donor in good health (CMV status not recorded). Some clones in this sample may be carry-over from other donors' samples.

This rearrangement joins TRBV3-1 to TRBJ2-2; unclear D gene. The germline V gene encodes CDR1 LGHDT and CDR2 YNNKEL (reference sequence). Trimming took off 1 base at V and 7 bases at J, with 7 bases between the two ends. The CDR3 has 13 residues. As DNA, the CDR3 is TGTGCCAGCAGCCAAGGAACTATCGGGGAGCTGTTTTTT. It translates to CASSQGTIGELFF.

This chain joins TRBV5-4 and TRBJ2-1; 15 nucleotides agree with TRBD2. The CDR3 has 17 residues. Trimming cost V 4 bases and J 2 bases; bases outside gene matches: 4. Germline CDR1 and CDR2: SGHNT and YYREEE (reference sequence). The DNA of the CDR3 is TGTGCCAGCAGCCAGGGACTAGCGGGAGGAACCTACAATGAGCAGTTCTTC. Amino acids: CASSQGLAGGTYNEQFF.

The CDR3 reads CSARDEGTRRTDTQYF. In DNA, the CDR3 is TGCAGTGCTAGAGATGAGGGGACTAGAAGAACAGATACGCAGTATTTT. The chain has TRBV20-1 and TRBJ2-3; 8 nucleotides align to TRBD2. The CDR3 loop spans 16 amino acids. Germline V lookup: CDR1 DFQATT, CDR2 SNEGSKA (reference sequence). V shed 0 bases, J shed 3 bases, and the junction held 8 bases outside the gene matches.

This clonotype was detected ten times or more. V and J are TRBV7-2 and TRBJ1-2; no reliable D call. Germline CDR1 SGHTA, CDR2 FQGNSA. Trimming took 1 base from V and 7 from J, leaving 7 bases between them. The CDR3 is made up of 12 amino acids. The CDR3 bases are TGTGCCAGCAGCTTAGAGATCTCTGGCTACACCTTC. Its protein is CASSLEISGYTF.

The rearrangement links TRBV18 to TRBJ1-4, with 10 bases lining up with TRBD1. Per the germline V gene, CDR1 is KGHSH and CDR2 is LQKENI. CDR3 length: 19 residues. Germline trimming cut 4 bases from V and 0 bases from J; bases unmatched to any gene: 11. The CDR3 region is CASSRRQGARDATNEKLFF. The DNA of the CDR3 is TGTGCCAGCTCACGTCGACAGGGGGCTAGAGATGCAACTAATGAAAAACTGTTTTTT.

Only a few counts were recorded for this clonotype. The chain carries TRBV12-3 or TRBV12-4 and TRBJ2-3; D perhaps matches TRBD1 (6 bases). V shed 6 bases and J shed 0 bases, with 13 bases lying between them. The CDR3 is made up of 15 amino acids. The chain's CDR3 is CASRRQVSSTDTQYF. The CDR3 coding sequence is TGTGCCAGCAGACGACAGGTGTCTAGCACAGATACGCAGTATTTT.

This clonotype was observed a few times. The CDR3 DNA is TGTGCCAGCAGTGTAAAGGACAGGGTATCGAACATTCAGTACTTC. Translation gives CASSVKDRVSNIQYF. The chain combines TRBV12-3 or TRBV12-4 with TRBJ2-4, with TRBD1 matching over 8 bases. The CDR3 totals 15 residues. The V gene end was trimmed by 5 bases and the J gene end by 7 bases; junction bases not matched to a gene: 10.

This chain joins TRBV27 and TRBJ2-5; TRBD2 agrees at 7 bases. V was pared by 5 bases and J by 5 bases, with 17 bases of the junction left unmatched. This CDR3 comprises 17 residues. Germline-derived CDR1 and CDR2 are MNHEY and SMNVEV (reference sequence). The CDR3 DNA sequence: TGTGCCAGCAGTCCATTCTTAACGGGAGGCCTGCCCGAGACCCAGTACTTC. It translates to CASSPFLTGGLPETQYF.

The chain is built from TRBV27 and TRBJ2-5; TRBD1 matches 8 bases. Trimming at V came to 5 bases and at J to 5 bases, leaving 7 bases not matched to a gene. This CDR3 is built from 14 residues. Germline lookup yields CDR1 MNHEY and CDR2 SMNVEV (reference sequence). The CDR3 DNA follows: TGTGCCAGCAGTAAACAGGGGGGTCAGGAGACCCAGTACTTC. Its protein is CASSKQGGQETQYF.

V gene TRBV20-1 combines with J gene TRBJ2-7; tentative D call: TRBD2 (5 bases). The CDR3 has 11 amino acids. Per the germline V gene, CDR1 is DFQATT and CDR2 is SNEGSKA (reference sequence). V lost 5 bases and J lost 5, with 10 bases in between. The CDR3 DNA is TGCAGTGCTTGGGCGGGCGACGAGCAGTACTTC. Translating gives CSAWAGDEQYF.

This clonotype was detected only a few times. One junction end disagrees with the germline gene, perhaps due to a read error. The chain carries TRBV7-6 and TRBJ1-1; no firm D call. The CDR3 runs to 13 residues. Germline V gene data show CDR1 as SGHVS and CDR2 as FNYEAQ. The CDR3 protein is CASSRHANTEAFF. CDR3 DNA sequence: TGTGCTAGCAGCCGTCATGCGAACACTGAAGCTTTCTTT.

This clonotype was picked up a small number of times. CDR3 sequence (DNA): TGTGCCACCAGCATGTGGAACACCGGGGAGCTGTTTTTT. Its translation: CATSMWNTGELFF. The rearrangement links TRBV15 to TRBJ2-2; D gene uncertain. Trimming took 4 bases from V and 1 from J, leaving 4 bases between them. Germline V CDR1 and CDR2: LNHNV, YYDKDF (reference sequence). The CDR3 loop spans 13 amino acids.

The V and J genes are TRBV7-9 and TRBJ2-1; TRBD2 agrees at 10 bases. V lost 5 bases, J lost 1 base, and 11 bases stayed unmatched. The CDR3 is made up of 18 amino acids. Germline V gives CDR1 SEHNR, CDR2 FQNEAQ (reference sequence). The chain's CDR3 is CASSRPASGSLSYNEQFF. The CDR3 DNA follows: TGTGCCAGCAGCCGCCCGGCTAGCGGGAGTTTGTCCTACAATGAGCAGTTCTTC.

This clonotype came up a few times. The CDR3 sequence: CASSSGTSVANEQFF. The CDR3 DNA follows: TGTGCCAGCAGCTCCGGGACTAGCGTGGCCAATGAGCAGTTCTTC. The chain uses TRBV11-2 and TRBJ2-1; 10 bases agree with TRBD2. CDR3 size: 15 residues. Germline V CDR1 and CDR2: SGHAT, FQNNGV. With V trimmed by 4 bases and J by 6 bases, 6 bases remained unmatched.

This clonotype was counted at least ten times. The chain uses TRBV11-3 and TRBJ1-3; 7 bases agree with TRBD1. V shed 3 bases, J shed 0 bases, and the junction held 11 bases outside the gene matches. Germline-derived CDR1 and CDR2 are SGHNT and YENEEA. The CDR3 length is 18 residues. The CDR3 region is CASSLGTAPAYSGNTIYF. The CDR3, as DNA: TGTGCCAGCAGCTTGGGGACAGCGCCCGCTTACTCTGGAAACACCATATATTTT.

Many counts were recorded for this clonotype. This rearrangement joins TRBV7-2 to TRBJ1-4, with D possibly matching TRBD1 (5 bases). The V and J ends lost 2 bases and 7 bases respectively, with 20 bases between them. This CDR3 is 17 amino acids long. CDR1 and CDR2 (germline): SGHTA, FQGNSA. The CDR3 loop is CASSLSRRGGGLEKLFF. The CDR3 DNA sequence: TGTGCCAGCAGCTTATCCCGTCGGGGGGGGGGACTTGAAAAACTGTTTTTT.

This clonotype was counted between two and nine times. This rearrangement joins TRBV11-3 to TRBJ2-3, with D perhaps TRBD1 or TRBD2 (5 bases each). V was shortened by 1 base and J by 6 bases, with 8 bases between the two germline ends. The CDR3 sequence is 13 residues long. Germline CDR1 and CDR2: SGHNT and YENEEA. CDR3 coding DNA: TGTGCCAGCAGCTTAGGGGACGGGGATACGCAGTATTTT. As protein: CASSLGDGDTQYF.

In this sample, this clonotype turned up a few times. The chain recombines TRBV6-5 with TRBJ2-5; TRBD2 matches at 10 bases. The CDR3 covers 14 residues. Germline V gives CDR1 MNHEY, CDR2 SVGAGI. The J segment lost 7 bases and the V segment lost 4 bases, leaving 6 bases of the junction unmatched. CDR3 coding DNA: TGTGCCAGCAGTTCTCGACTAGCGGGCGGGACCCAGTACTTC. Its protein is CASSSRLAGGTQYF.